The 22 T cell receptor beta chains in this list originate from one sample, sequenced in a study of PD-L1 blockade in urothelial cancer. TCRdb keeps only in-frame clones here, not all; method: immunoSEQ multiplex PCR. The sample consists of under 50,000 clones, 80% to 90% of them appearing once. The time point was: peripheral blood 6 weeks after treatment start. Sequencing used PBMCs, obtained around atezolizumab (anti-PD-L1) treatment. The receptors come from a man aged 55 to 70 with urothelial cancer.

The chain has TRBV4-1 and TRBJ2-3; 8 bases are a match to TRBD2. The CDR3 extends over 17 amino acids. V lost 0 bases and J lost 7; bases outside the gene matches: 12. Per germline, CDR1 MGHRA and CDR2 YSYEKL. The chain's CDR3 is CASSQDGAGGLRNTQYF. The CDR3 coding sequence is TGCGCCAGCAGCCAAGATGGGGCGGGGGGCCTTCGGAATACGCAGTATTTT.

The rearrangement links TRBV18 to TRBJ2-5; 8 bases are a match to TRBD1. V lost 4 bases and J lost 2; bases outside the gene matches: 6. The CDR3 is made up of 15 amino acids. Germline CDR1 and CDR2: KGHSH and LQKENI. The CDR3 is CASSLGTGHQETQYF. The CDR3 DNA follows: TGTGCCAGCTCACTGGGGACAGGTCATCAAGAGACCCAGTACTTC.

The V gene is TRBV5-1, the J gene TRBJ1-1; a possible D gene is TRBD1 (5 bases). The CDR3 is 16 amino acids. V was shortened by 5 bases and J by 1 base, with 18 bases between the two germline ends. CDR1 and CDR2 from the germline V gene are SGHRS and YFSETQ. The CDR3 region is CASRGYQSDRNTEAFF. DNA for the CDR3: TGCGCCAGCAGAGGGTACCAAAGCGACAGGAACACTGAAGCTTTCTTT.

The chain recombines TRBV30 with TRBJ2-5; TRBD2 is a possible D gene (5 bases). The V end lost 4 bases, the J end lost 1 base, and 10 bases lay between the germline ends. This CDR3 has 13 residues. Germline lookup yields CDR1 GTSNPN and CDR2 SVGIG (reference sequence). Here the CDR3 reads CAWTTRGQETQYF. The CDR3, as DNA: TGTGCCTGGACTACTAGAGGCCAAGAGACCCAGTACTTC.

This clone appeared once. The CDR3 DNA sequence: TGTGCCAGCAGCTTAGCGGCAGGGGAGAATCAGCCCCAGCATTTT. It yields the protein CASSLAAGENQPQHF. The chain has TRBV7-6 and TRBJ1-5; weak D call: TRBD1 (6 bases). In germline, CDR1 is SGHVS, CDR2 FNYEAQ. CDR3 length equals 15 residues. V lost 0 bases, J lost 4 bases, and 10 bases lay in between.

This rearrangement joins TRBV19 to TRBJ2-7; 7 positions agree with TRBD1. The germline gives CDR1 LNHDA, CDR2 SQIVND (reference sequence). The trim removed 6 bases at V and 3 bases at J, leaving 5 bases unmatched. The CDR3 has 13 residues. The CDR3 protein is CASRRTGFYEQYF. The CDR3 nucleotides are TGTGCCAGTAGAAGGACAGGATTCTACGAGCAGTACTTC.

This chain joins TRBV6-5 and TRBJ1-2, with D hard to call. Trimming pared 6 bases from V and 4 bases from J, leaving 12 bases between. CDR3 size: 13 residues. Germline CDR1 is MNHEY and CDR2 is SVGAGI. The CDR3 protein is CASRSTGLYGYTF. CDR3 nucleotides: TGTGCCAGCAGGAGTACTGGTCTCTATGGCTACACCTTC.

J is TRBJ1-1 and V is TRBV10-2, with no clear D. Looked up from germline, CDR1 is WSHSY and CDR2 is SAAADI. V lost 3 bases to trimming and J lost 0 bases, with 8 bases between them. The CDR3 contains 14 residues. CDR3 sequence (DNA): TGCGCCAGCAGTGACCGGGGAGTGAACACTGAAGCTTTCTTT. Translating it yields CASSDRGVNTEAFF.

The chain joins TRBV14 to TRBJ1-6; no clear D gene. The CDR3 has 17 residues. Germline assignment: CDR1 SGHDN and CDR2 FVKESK. The V end was cut by 0 bases, the J end by 10 bases, with 19 bases between. CDR3 residues: CASSQELGSVTLSPLHF. CDR3 bases: TGTGCCAGCAGCCAAGAGTTGGGCTCCGTAACGCTGTCACCCCTCCACTTT.

The rearrangement uses TRBV27 and TRBJ2-7, with D perhaps TRBD1 (5 bases). The CDR3 has 15 residues. Germline CDR1 is MNHEY and CDR2 is SMNVEV (reference sequence). V lost 0 bases and J 1 base, leaving 10 bases between the germline ends. CDR3 in DNA: TGTGCCAGCAGTTTATCGATCCCAGGGTCCTACGAGCAGTACTTC. Amino acids: CASSLSIPGSYEQYF.

The chain carries TRBV10-3 and TRBJ2-5, with 10 bases matching TRBD2. Unmatched junction bases numbered 2, after V lost 5 bases and J lost 2 bases. The V gene's germline CDR1 is ENHRY and CDR2 SYGVKD. This CDR3 comprises 14 residues. Written as DNA, the CDR3 is TGTGCCATCAGTTCTAGCGGGGGTCAAGAGACCCAGTACTTC. It translates to CAISSSGGQETQYF.

The rearrangement uses TRBV6-1 and TRBJ1-1; the D gene is possibly TRBD1 (5 bases). V lost 3 bases, J lost 2 bases, and 13 bases lay in between. CDR3 length equals 15 residues. CDR1 is MNHNS and CDR2 is SASEGT in the germline V gene. CDR3 amino acids: CASSDHNRINTEAFF. CDR3 DNA: TGTGCCAGCAGTGACCATAACAGGATCAACACTGAAGCTTTCTTT.

CDR3 sequence reads: CASSIVGRTYEQYF. The CDR3 coding sequence is TGTGCCAGTAGTATCGTGGGCAGGACCTACGAGCAGTACTTC. The chain is built from TRBV19 and TRBJ2-7; D gene unclear. Trimming took off 3 bases at V and 2 bases at J, with 11 bases between the two ends. Germline-derived CDR1 and CDR2 are LNHDA and SQIVND (reference sequence). This CDR3 is built from 14 residues.

The chain couples TRBV7-8 to TRBJ1-1, with D hard to call. Germline lookup yields CDR1 SGHVS and CDR2 FQNEAQ. The CDR3 sequence is 15 residues long. V was trimmed by 0 bases and J by 0 bases, leaving 8 bases between them. The CDR3 DNA sequence: TGTGCCAGCAGCTTAGCTCCGGGGTTGAACACTGAAGCTTTCTTT. It is translated as CASSLAPGLNTEAFF.

Only one count was recorded for this clone. The chain couples TRBV9 to TRBJ2-2, with D possibly being TRBD1 (7 bases). Between the trimmed V and J ends, which lost 1 base and 3 bases, there was a span of 16 bases. Per the germline V gene, CDR1 is SGDLS and CDR2 is YYNGEE. The CDR3 spans 17 residues. CDR3 bases: TGTGCCAGCAGCGTAAGGGTAGGAGGGGGCGACACCGGGGAGCTGTTTTTT. Translated: CASSVRVGGGDTGELFF.

The chain employs TRBV2 and TRBJ1-6, with 7 bases identical to TRBD1. V shed 8 bases, J shed 4 bases, and the junction held 8 bases outside the gene matches. Per the germline V gene, CDR1 is SNHLY and CDR2 is FYNNEI. This CDR3 contains 15 residues. In DNA, the CDR3 is TGTGCCAGCCACCCGACAGGGTTATATAATTCACCCCTCCACTTT. This sequence encodes CASHPTGLYNSPLHF.

The genes are TRBV6-5 and TRBJ1-2, with no clear D. V gave up 4 bases and J gave up 8 bases, with 14 bases separating them. This CDR3 has 13 amino acids. Germline V gene sequence: CDR1 MNHEY, CDR2 SVGAGI. The chain's CDR3 is CASSSTVPKGYTF. As DNA, the CDR3 is TGTGCCAGCAGTTCCACAGTTCCAAAGGGCTACACCTTC.

The chain is built from TRBV7-9 and TRBJ2-7; 9 bases line up with TRBD1. CDR3 length: 14 amino acids. The germline gives CDR1 SEHNR, CDR2 FQNEAQ (reference sequence). V shed 5 bases, J shed 3 bases, and the junction held 5 bases outside the gene matches. The CDR3 spells CASSLGTGSYEQYF. In nucleotides, the CDR3 is TGTGCCAGCAGCCTCGGGACAGGGAGCTACGAGCAGTACTTC.

This sequence joins TRBV7-9 and TRBJ2-3; the D is unclear. V was clipped by 5 bases and J by 3 bases, with 12 bases between them. This CDR3 is built from 14 residues. The V gene's germline CDR1 is SEHNR and CDR2 FQNEAQ (reference sequence). The CDR3 bases are TGTGCCAGCAGCCGATCGACTGAAACAGATACGCAGTATTTT. Protein: CASSRSTETDTQYF.

For this clone: A single base separates this from a much larger clone, so it may be a read error. The CDR3 DNA reads as TGTGCCAACAGCACACAGGGGGCCACTAACTATGGCTACACCTTC. Translated, it gives CANSTQGATNYGYTF. V usage is TRBV7-2 and J usage is TRBJ1-2; 9 bases are a match to TRBD1. CDR3 length: 15 residues. Looked up from germline, CDR1 is SGHTA and CDR2 is FQGNSA.

The chain employs TRBV11-2 and TRBJ2-3; 10 nucleotides agree with TRBD2. Trimming took 0 bases from V and 5 from J; bases not matched to a gene: 8. Germline CDR1 and CDR2: SGHAT and FQNNGV. This CDR3 contains 17 residues. The chain's CDR3 is CASSLDRLAGAGDTQYF. CDR3 nucleotides: TGTGCCAGCAGCTTAGATCGTCTAGCGGGAGCCGGAGATACGCAGTATTTT.

This clone was recorded a few times. The V and J genes are TRBV7-3 and TRBJ1-1; 7 bases line up with TRBD1. Germline V gene data show CDR1 as SGHTA and CDR2 as FQGTGA. This CDR3 has 18 residues. Trimming took 2 bases from V and 6 from J; bases not matched to a gene: 18. This CDR3 reads CASSLGGGRDRERAEAFF. In nucleotides, the CDR3 is TGTGCCAGCAGCTTAGGAGGCGGACGGGACAGAGAAAGGGCTGAAGCTTTCTTT. Filled out from reference TRBV7-3 and TRBJ1-1, the complete variable domain reads GAGVSQTPSNKVTEKGKYVELRCDPISGHTALYWYRQSLGQGPEFLIYFQGTGAADDSGLPNDRFFAVRPEGSVSTLKIQRTERGDSAVYLCASSLGGGRDRERAEAFFGQGTRLTVV.